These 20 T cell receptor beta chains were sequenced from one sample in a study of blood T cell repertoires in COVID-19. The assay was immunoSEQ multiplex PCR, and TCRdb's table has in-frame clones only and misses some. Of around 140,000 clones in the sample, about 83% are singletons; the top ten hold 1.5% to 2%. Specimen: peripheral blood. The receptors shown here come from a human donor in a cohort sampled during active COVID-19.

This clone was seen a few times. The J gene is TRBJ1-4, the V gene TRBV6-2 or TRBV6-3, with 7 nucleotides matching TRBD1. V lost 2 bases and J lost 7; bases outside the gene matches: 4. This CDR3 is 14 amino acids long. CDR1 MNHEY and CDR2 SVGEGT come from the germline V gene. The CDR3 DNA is TGTGCCAGCAGTTACGAAGGGACAGCTGAAAAACTGTTTTTT. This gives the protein CASSYEGTAEKLFF.

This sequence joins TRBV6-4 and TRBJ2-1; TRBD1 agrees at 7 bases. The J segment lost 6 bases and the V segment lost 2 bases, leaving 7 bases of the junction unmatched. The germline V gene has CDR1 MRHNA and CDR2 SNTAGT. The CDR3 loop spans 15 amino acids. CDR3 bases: TGTGCCAGCAGTGACATAGACAGGGTGGGCAATGAGCAGTTCTTC. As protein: CASSDIDRVGNEQFF.

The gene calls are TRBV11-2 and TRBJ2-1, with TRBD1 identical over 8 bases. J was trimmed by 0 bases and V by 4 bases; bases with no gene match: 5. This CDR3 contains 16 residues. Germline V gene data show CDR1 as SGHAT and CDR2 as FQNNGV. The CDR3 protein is CASSYRQGASYNEQFF. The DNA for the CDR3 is TGTGCCAGCAGCTATAGGCAGGGGGCCTCCTACAATGAGCAGTTCTTC. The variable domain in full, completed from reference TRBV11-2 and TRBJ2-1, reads EAGVAQSPRYKIIEKRQSVAFWCNPISGHATLYWYQQILGQGPKLLIQFQNNGVVDDSQLPKDRFSAERLKGVDSTLKIQPAKLEDSAVYLCASSYRQGASYNEQFFGPGTRLTVL.

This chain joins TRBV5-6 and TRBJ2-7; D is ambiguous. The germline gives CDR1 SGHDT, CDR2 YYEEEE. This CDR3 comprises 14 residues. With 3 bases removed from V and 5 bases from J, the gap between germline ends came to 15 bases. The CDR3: CASSYAFEEDEQYF. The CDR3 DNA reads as TGTGCCAGCAGCTACGCCTTTGAGGAAGACGAGCAGTACTTC.

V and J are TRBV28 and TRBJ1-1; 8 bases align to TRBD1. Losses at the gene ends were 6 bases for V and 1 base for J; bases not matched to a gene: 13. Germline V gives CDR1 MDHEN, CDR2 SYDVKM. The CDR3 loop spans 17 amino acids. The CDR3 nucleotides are TGTGCCAGCAGGACGGACAGGGTGCGAAACACGAACACTGAAGCTTTCTTT. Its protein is CASRTDRVRNTNTEAFF.

CDR3 sequence (DNA): TGTGCCAGCAGACAAACCGGGACAGATTATGGCTACACCTTC. Residues: CASRQTGTDYGYTF. The chain combines TRBV7-9 with TRBJ1-2; 7 nucleotides agree with TRBD1. CDR1 SEHNR and CDR2 FQNEAQ come from the germline V gene (reference sequence). V gave up 6 bases and J gave up 5 bases; unmatched junction bases: 9. The CDR3 is 14 amino acids.

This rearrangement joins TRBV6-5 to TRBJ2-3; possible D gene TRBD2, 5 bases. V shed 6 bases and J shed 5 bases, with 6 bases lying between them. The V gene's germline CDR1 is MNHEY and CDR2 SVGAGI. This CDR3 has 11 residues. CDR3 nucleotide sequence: TGTGCCAGCAGGGCGGGAGATACGCAGTATTTT. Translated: CASRAGDTQYF.

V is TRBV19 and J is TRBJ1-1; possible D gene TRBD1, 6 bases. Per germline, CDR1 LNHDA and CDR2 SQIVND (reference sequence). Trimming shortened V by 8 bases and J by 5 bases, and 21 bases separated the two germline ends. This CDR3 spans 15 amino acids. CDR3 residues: CASRGGWAGETEAFF. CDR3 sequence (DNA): TGTGCCAGTCGAGGGGGATGGGCGGGGGAAACTGAAGCTTTCTTT.

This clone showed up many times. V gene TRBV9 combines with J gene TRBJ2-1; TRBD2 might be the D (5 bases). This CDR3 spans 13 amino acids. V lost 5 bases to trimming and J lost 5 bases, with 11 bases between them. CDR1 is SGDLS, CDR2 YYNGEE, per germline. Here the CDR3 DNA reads TGTGCCAGCAGGAGGCTAGCAGACAATGAGCAGTTCTTC. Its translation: CASRRLADNEQFF.

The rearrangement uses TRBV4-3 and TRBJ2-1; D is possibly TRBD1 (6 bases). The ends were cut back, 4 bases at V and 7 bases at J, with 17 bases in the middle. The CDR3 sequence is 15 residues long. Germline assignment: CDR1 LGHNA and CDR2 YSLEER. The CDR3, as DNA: TGCGCCAGCAGCCCCGGGGACACCGAGGCAAATGAGCAGTTCTTC. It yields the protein CASSPGDTEANEQFF.

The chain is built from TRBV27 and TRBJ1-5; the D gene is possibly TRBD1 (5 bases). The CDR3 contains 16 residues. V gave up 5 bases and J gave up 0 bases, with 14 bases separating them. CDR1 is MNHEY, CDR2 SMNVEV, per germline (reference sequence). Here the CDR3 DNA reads TGTGCCAGCAGTAAAGACGGGGGAATTAGCAATCAGCCCCAGCATTTT. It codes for CASSKDGGISNQPQHF.

CDR3 region: CASSPRTSGIGFIQYF. The CDR3 DNA sequence: TGCGCCAGCAGCCCACGGACTAGCGGGATAGGGTTCATTCAGTACTTC. This chain uses TRBV5-1 with TRBJ2-4, with TRBD2 matching over 12 bases. The CDR3 has 16 amino acids. J was trimmed by 9 bases and V by 4 bases; bases with no gene match: 11. Per germline, CDR1 SGHRS and CDR2 YFSETQ.

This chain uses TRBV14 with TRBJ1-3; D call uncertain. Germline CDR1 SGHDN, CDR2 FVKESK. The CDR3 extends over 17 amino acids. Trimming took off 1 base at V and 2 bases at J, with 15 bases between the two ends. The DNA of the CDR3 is TGTGCCAGCAGCCAAGGCCTCGGACTGTTGGCTGGAAACACCATATATTTT. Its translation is CASSQGLGLLAGNTIYF.

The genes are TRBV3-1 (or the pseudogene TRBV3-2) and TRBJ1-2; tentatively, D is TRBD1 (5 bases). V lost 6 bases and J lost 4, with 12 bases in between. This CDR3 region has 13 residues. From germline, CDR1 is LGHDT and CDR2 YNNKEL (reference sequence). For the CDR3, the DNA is TGTGCCAGCAGACCCACAGGCCCCTATGGCTACACCTTC. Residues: CASRPTGPYGYTF.

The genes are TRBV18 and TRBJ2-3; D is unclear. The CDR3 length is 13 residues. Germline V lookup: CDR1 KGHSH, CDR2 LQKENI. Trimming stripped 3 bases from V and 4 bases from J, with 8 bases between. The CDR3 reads CASSPVNSDTQYF. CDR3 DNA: TGTGCCAGCTCACCGGTGAACTCAGATACGCAGTATTTT.

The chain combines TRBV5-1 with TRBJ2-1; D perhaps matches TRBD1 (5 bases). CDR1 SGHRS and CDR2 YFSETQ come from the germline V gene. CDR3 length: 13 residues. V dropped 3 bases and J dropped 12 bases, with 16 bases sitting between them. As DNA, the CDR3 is TGCGCCAGCAGCTCGGTGGACATGCCGTCGCAGTTCTTC. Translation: CASSSVDMPSQFF.

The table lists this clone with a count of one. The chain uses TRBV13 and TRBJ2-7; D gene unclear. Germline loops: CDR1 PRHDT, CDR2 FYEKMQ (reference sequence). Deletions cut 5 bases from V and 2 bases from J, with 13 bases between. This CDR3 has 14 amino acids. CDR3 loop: CASSARLNTYEQYF. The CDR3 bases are TGTGCCAGCAGCGCGCGACTGAATACCTACGAGCAGTACTTC.

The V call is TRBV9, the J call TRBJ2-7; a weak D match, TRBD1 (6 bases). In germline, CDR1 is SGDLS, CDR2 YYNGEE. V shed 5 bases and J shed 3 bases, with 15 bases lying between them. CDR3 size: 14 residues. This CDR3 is CASSRQTGSYEQYF. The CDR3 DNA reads TGTGCCAGCAGTCGACAAACAGGGAGCTACGAGCAGTACTTC. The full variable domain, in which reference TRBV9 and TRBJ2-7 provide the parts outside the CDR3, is DSGVTQTPKHLITATGQRVTLRCSPRSGDLSVYWYQQSLDQGLQFLIQYYNGEERAKGNILERFSAQQFPDLHSELNLSSLELGDSALYFCASSRQTGSYEQYFGPGTRLTVT.

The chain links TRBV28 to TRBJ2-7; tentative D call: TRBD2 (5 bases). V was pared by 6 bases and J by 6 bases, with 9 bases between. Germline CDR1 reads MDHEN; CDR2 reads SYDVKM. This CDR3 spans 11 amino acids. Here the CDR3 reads CASRLRGEQYF. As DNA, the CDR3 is TGTGCCAGCAGGCTCCGGGGCGAGCAGTACTTC.

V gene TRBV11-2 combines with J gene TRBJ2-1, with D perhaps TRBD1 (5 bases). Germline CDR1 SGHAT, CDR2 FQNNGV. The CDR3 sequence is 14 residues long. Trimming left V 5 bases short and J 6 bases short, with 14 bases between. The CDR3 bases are TGTGCCAGCAGCCCCCAGTGGGGCGGCAATGAGCAGTTCTTC. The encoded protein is CASSPQWGGNEQFF. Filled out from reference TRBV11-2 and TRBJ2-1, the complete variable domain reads EAGVAQSPRYKIIEKRQSVAFWCNPISGHATLYWYQQILGQGPKLLIQFQNNGVVDDSQLPKDRFSAERLKGVDSTLKIQPAKLEDSAVYLCASSPQWGGNEQFFGPGTRLTVL.